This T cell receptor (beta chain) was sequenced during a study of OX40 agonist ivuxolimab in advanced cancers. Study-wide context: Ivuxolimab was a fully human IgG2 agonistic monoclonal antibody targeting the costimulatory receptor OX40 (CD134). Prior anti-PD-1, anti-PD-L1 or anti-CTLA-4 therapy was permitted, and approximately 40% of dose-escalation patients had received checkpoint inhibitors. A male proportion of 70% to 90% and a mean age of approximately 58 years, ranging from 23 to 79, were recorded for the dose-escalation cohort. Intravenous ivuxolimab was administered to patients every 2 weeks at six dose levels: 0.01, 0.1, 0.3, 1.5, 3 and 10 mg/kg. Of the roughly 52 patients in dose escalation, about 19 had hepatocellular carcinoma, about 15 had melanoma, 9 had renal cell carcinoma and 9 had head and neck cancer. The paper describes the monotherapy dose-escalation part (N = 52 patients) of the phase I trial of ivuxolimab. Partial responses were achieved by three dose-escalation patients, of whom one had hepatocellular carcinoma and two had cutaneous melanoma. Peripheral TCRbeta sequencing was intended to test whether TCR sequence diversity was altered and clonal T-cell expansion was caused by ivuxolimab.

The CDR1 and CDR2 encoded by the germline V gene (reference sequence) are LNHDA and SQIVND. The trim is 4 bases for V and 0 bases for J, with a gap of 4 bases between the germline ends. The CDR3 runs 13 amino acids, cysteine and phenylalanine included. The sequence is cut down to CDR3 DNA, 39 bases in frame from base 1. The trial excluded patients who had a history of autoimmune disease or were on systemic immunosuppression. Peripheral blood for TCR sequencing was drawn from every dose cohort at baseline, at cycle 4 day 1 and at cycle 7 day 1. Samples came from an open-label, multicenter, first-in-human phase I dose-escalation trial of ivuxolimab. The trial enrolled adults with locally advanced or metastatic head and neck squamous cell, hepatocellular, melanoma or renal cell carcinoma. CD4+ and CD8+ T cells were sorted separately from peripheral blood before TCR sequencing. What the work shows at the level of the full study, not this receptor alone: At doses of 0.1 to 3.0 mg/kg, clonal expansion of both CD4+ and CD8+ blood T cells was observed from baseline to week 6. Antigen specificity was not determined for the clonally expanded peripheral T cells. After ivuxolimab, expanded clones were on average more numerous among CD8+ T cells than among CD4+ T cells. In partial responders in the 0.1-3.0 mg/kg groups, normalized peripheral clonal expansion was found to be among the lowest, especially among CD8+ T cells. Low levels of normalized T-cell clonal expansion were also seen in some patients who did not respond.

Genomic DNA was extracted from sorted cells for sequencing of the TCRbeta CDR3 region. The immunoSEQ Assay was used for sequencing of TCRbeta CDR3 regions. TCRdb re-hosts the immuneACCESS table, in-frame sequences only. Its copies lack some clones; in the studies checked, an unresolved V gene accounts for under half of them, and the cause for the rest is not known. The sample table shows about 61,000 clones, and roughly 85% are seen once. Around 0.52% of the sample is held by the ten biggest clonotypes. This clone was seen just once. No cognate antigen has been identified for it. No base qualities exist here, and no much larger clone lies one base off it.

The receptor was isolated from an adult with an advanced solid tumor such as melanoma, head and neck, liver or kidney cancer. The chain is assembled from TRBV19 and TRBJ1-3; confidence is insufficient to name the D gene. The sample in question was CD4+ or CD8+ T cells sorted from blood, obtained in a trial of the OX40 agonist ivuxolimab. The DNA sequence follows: TGTGCCAGTAGTAGGAGCTCTGGAAACACCATATATTTT. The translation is CASSRSSGNTIYF.